This record covers a single T cell receptor (beta chain). The specificity of this receptor is unknown. No per-base quality is available; no much larger clone lies one base away. CDR1 and CDR2, looked up from the germline V gene, are SGHRS and YFSETQ. Reading from cysteine to phenylalanine, the CDR3 counts 14 amino acids. Left in the record is the CDR3 DNA by itself, 42 bases read in frame from the first base. V and J are trimmed by 4 bases and 4 bases, and the gene matches miss 4 bases of the junction. This entry comes from a study of blood T cell repertoires in COVID-19 (dated by TCRdb to 2019 to 2021). For context, the study as a whole: Samples covering the acute and convalescent phases of COVID-19 were provided by collaborators in the United States, Italy and Spain. The sample metadata nearly always contained a de-identified subject ID, COVID-19 status, age in years and sex. A freely available public database, intended as a resource for researchers studying the immune response to SARS-CoV-2, is where the repertoires were released. The material from the prospective study consisted of cDNA or gDNA derived from T cells, B-cell-depleted T cells, or PBMCs. Deeply sampled blood TCRbeta repertoires from subjects exposed to, actively infected with, or recovered from COVID-19 were included in the dataset. The samples were drawn from the first 160 participants of the ongoing ImmuneRACE study and from 1,254 subjects provided by 6 global collaborators. Where HLA class I and class II types were available, the types were taken from metadata supplied by the sample provider, not from assay-based typing.

TCRbeta CDR3 regions were amplified from genomic DNA by means of the immunoSEQ Assay, a bias-controlled multiplex PCR. As for the authors' bioinformatics: Nucleated cell counts per sample were estimated from amplification of reference gene primers within the assay. To quantify the absolute abundance of each unique TCRbeta CDR3 rearrangement, sequence reads were collapsed and filtered. For each sample, productive Simpson clonality was calculated by taking the square root of Simpson's diversity index across productive rearrangements. The clones in this table, taken by TCRdb from immuneACCESS, are in-frame only. Not every clone is retained; where verified, under half of the shortfall comes from an unresolved V gene, and the cause of the rest is unknown. V and J calls and clone size are those listed in that table; D and trimming were worked out from the DNA. The sample table contains some 200,000 clones; only one count was recorded for about 91% of them. 0.7% to 0.9% of the sample is in the top ten clones.

The study at large found these results: How much clinical and demographic metadata was included differed by source and by participant, and the metadata was provided uncurated.

Participants in the prospective study were aged 18 to 89 years, lived in under 30 United States geographic areas, and enrolled through a virtual design. In the prospective study, cohorts were assigned on the basis of participant-reported clinical history obtained from a screening survey and a study questionnaire. For ImmuneRACE Cohort 3, a participant was defined as recovered based on two consecutive negative NP/OP PCR tests, clearance by a healthcare professional, or resolution of symptoms. In the prospective study, mobile phlebotomists collected whole blood, serum and a nasopharyngeal or oropharyngeal swab from each participant. Additional blood draws and questionnaires over an approximately 2-month period could optionally be provided by prospective study participants. Before DNA extraction, prospective study blood samples were shipped either frozen or at room temperature.

The TCR originated in a young woman who had recovered from COVID-19. The chain employs TRBV5-1 and TRBJ2-7; 11 central nucleotides agree with TRBD2. The sample consisted of PBMCs or T cells enriched from blood (not recorded which). The DNA sequence is given as TGCGCCAGCAGCCCCGGGACTAGCGGTTACGAGCAGTACTTC. It encodes CASSPGTSGYEQYF.